This is a list of T cell receptor beta chains from one sample in a study of spatial heterogeneity in lung cancer. TCRdb reprocessed the 5' RACE reads via MiXCR and lists one record per CDR3 protein. The profile shows 89,000 or so distinct CDR3 sequences, more than 15% of them singletons. The sequenced sample was PBMCs, obtained at surgery. The source is a male donor with early-stage non-small cell lung cancer. Each CDR3 is given with its conserved first and last residue. The order of the fields is clone size, J gene, D gene, V gene, CDR3 DNA, CDR3 protein. D genes are given only for firm matches. Expanded clones are given a class, and other clones once, few, many or no size at all.

- TRBJ2-3 TRBD1 TRBV24-1 TGTGCCACCAGTGACCCCACCCCCGGACAGGGCACAGATACGCAGTATTTT CATSDPTPGQGTDTQYF
- TRBJ2-3 TRBD1 TRBV5-4 TGTGCCAGCAGCTTCCCGGGACAGGACACAGATACGCAGTATTTT CASSFPGQDTDTQYF
- TRBJ2-5 TRBD2 TRBV12-3/TRBV12-4 TGTGCCAGCAGTTCCGGACTAGCTTCGGAGACCCAGTACTTC CASSSGLASETQYF
- TRBJ2-1 TRBD2 TRBV5-6 TGTGCCAGCAGCTTGGTTAGCGGGAGGGCCTGGGATGAGCAGTTCTTC CASSLVSGRAWDEQFF
- TRBJ1-1 TRBD1 TRBV18 TGTGCCAGCTCACCACCCGGGACAGATCAAGCTTTCTTT CASSPPGTDQAFF
- TRBJ2-3 TRBD2 TRBV7-2 TGTGCCAGCAGCTCGGGACTAGCGGGGCCCACAGATACGCAGTATTTT CASSSGLAGPTDTQYF
few TRBJ2-3 - TRBV5-1 TGCGCCAGCAGCTTCGGACAAGCCACAGATACGCAGTATTTT CASSFGQATDTQYF
few TRBJ1-1 TRBD1 TRBV4-1 TGCGCCAGCAGCCATCCGGACAGGGACACTGAAGCTTTCTTT CASSHPDRDTEAFF
medium-sized TRBJ1-1 - TRBV6-2/TRBV6-3 TGTGCCAGCGAAGGAGGCACTGAAGCTTTCTTT CASEGGTEAFF
- TRBJ2-1 - TRBV24-1 TGTGCCACCAGTGTCGGTGGGGGGGCAGTCAATGAGCAGTTCTTC CATSVGGGAVNEQFF
few TRBJ1-1 - TRBV7-2 TGTGCCAGCAGTCCGGGGGCCGGGTTGGGGATGAACACTGAAGCTTTCTTT CASSPGAGLGMNTEAFF
- TRBJ2-1 TRBD1 TRBV29-1 TGCAGTGTATGGACAGGGGGGCATGAGCAGTTCTTC CSVWTGGHEQFF
- TRBJ1-6 TRBD1 TRBV20-1 TGCAGTGCCCAGACAGGGGTTAATTCACCCCTCCACTTT CSAQTGVNSPLHF
- TRBJ1-1 - TRBV27 TGTGCCAGCAGCCAGACAGATCGAGGGTTCACTGAAGCTTTCTTT CASSQTDRGFTEAFF
few TRBJ1-6 - TRBV6-5 TGTGCCAGCAGTTACTCTCAGGTCCGGGGGTCACCCCTCCACTTT CASSYSQVRGSPLHF
- TRBJ2-7 TRBD2 TRBV5-1 TGCGCCAGCAGCTTGAGGCTAGCGGGAGCTGACACCTACGAGCAGTACTTC CASSLRLAGADTYEQYF
medium-sized TRBJ2-1 TRBD1 TRBV29-1 TGCAGCGGGACAGGGATTGTTGAGCAGTTCTTC CSGTGIVEQFF
- TRBJ1-2 - TRBV10-3 TGTGCCACCACTAGGGATGCTAACTATGGCTACACCTTC CATTRDANYGYTF
many TRBJ1-1 - TRBV5-5 TGTGCCAGCAGCCCGTGGGCCGCGGACACTGAAGCTTTCTTT CASSPWAADTEAFF
few TRBJ2-7 TRBD2 TRBV6-1 TGTGCCAGCAGTGTCAGACTAGCGGGGGGGCACGAGCAGTACTTC CASSVRLAGGHEQYF
many TRBJ1-6 - TRBV6-1 TGTGCCAGCAGTGAGGGGTCCAGGGCTAATTCACCCCTCCACTTT CASSEGSRANSPLHF
- TRBJ2-1 - TRBV11-3 TGTGCCAGCACCCTTTCAGTACCCCCCAGCTACAATGAGCAGTTCTTC CASTLSVPPSYNEQFF
few TRBJ2-7 TRBD2 TRBV5-1 TGCGCCAGCAGCCTGGGGACTAGCGGGATCGACGAGCAGTACTTC CASSLGTSGIDEQYF
few TRBJ2-7 TRBD2 TRBV28 TGTGCCAGCAGTTCATGGGCGGGAGGAGGACCCTGGAACTTC CASSSWAGGGPWNF
few TRBJ1-5 - TRBV27 TGTGCCAGCAGTCCCCAAATAGGGACCACCGAGCATTTT CASSPQIGTTEHF
few TRBJ2-1 - TRBV2 TGTGCCAGCAGCCTAGAGGAGTGGAATGAGCAGTTCTTC CASSLEEWNEQFF
- TRBJ2-4 - TRBV27 TGTGCCAGCAGTTCGTCCCCGGCGAGGGCCAAAAACATTCAGTACTTC CASSSSPARAKNIQYF
- TRBJ1-3 TRBD1 TRBV5-1 TGCGCCAGCAGCTTGGGGACAGGGGCAGGAACTGGAAACACCATATATTTT CASSLGTGAGTGNTIYF
- TRBJ2-3 - TRBV6-2/TRBV6-3 TGTGCCAGCAAGGAGAGGGGCAGGACAGATACGCAGTATTTT CASKERGRTDTQYF